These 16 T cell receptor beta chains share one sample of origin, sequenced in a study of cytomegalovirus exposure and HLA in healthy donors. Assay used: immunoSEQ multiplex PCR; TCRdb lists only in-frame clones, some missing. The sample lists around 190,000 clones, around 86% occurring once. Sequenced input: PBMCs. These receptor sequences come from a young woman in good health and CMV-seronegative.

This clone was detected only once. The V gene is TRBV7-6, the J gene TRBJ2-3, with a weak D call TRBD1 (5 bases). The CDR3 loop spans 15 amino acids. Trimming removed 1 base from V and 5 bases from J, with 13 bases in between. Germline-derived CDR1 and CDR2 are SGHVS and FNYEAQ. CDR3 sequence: CASSLGQGFQDTQYF. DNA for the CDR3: TGTGCCAGCAGCTTAGGGCAGGGATTTCAAGATACGCAGTATTTT.

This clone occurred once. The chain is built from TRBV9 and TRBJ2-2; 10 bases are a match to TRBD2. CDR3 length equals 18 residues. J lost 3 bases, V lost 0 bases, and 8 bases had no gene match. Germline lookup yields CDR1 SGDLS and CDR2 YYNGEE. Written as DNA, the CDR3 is TGTGCCAGCAGCGTAGGAGCGGGAGGGGGCTATGACACCGGGGAGCTGTTTTTT. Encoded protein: CASSVGAGGGYDTGELFF.

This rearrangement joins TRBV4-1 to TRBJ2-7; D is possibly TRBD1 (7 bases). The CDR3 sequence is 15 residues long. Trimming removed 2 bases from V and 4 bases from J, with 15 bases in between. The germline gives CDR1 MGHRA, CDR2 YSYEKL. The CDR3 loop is CASSQPTQGRYEQYF. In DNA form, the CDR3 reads TGCGCCAGCAGCCAACCGACACAGGGGAGGTACGAGCAGTACTTC.

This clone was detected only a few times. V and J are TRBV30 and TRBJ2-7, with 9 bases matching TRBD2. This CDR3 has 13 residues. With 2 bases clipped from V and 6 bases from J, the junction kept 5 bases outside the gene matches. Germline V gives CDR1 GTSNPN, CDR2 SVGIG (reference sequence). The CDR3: CAWSRGTSTEQYF. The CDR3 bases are TGTGCCTGGAGTCGGGGGACTAGCACCGAGCAGTACTTC.

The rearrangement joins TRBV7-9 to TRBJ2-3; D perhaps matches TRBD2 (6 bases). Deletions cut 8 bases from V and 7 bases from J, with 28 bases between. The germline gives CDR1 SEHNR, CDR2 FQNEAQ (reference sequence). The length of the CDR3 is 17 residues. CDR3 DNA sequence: TGTGCCAGCGCCTCCTCCACTTCCGGGACTTTTTCAAATACGCAGTATTTT. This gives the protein CASASSTSGTFSNTQYF.

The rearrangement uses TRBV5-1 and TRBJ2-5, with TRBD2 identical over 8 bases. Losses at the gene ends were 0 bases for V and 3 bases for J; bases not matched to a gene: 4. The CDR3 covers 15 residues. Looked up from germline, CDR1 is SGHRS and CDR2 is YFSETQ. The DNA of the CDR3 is TGCGCCAGCAGCTTGGCACGGGGGGGAAAAGAGACCCAGTACTTC. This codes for CASSLARGGKETQYF.

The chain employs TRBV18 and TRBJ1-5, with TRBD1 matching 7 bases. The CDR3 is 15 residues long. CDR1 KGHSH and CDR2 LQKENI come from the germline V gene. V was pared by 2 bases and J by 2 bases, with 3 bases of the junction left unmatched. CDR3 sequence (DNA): TGTGCCAGCTCACCATATGGGACAGGCAATCAGCCCCAGCATTTT. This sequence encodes CASSPYGTGNQPQHF.

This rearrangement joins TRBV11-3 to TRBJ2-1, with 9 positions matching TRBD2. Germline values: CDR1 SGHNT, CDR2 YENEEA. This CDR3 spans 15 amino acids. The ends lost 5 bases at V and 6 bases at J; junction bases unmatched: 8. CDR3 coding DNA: TGTGCCAGCAGCCCAATAGCGGGAGCTGGCAATGAGCAGTTCTTC. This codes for CASSPIAGAGNEQFF.

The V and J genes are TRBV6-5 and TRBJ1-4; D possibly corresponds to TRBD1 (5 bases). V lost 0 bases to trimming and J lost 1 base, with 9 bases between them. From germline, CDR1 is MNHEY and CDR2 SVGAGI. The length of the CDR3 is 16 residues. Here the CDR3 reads CASSYSMGLTNEKLFF. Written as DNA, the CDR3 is TGTGCCAGCAGTTACTCGATGGGGCTAACTAATGAAAAACTGTTTTTT.

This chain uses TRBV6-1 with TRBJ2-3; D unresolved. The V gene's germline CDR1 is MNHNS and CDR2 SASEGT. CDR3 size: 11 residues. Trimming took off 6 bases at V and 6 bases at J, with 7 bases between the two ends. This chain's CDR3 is CASSQADTQYF. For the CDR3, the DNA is TGTGCCAGCAGCCAAGCGGATACGCAGTATTTT.

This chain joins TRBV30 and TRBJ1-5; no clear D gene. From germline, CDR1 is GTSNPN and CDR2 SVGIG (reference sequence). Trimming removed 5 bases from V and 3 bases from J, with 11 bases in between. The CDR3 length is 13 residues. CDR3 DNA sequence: TGTGCCTGGTCTTTGGCAGTCAATCAGCCCCAGCATTTT. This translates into CAWSLAVNQPQHF.

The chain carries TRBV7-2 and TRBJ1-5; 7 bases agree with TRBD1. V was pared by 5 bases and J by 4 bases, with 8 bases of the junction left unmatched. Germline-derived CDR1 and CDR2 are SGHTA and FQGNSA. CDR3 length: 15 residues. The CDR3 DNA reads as TGTGCCAGCAGCCGTATGACAGGGCATAATCAGCCCCAGCATTTT. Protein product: CASSRMTGHNQPQHF.

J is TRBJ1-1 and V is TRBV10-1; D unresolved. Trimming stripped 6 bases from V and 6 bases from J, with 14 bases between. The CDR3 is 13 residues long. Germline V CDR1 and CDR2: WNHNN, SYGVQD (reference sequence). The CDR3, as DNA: TGCGCCAGCAGGGGCGAAATGGGCTCTGAAGCTTTCTTT. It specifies CASRGEMGSEAFF.

The CDR3 here is CASSLVGQGVPGELFF. The CDR3 nucleotides are TGTGCCAGCAGCTTGGTGGGACAGGGGGTTCCCGGGGAGCTGTTTTTT. The rearrangement joins TRBV5-4 to TRBJ2-2; 11 bases line up with TRBD1. CDR1 is SGHNT and CDR2 is YYREEE in the germline V gene (reference sequence). The CDR3 covers 16 residues. Trimming at V came to 0 bases and at J to 6 bases, leaving 4 bases not matched to a gene. Full variable domain (rest looked up from reference TRBV5-4 and TRBJ2-2): ETGVTQSPTHLIKTRGQQVTLRCSSQSGHNTVSWYQQALGQGPQFIFQYYREEENGRGNFPPRFSGLQFPNYSSELNVNALELDDSALYLCASSLVGQGVPGELFFGEGSRLTVL.

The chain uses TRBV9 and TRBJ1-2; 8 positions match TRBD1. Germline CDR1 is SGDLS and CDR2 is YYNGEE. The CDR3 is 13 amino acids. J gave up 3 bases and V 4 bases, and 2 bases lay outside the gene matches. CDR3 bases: TGTGCCAGCAGCCCGGACAGGGACTATGGCTACACCTTC. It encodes CASSPDRDYGYTF.

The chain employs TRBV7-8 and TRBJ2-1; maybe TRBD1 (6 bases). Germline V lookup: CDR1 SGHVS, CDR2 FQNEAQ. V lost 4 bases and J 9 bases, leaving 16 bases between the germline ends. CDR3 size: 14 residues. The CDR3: CASSSRTAGAEQFF. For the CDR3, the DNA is TGTGCCAGCAGCTCCAGGACAGCCGGGGCTGAGCAGTTCTTC.